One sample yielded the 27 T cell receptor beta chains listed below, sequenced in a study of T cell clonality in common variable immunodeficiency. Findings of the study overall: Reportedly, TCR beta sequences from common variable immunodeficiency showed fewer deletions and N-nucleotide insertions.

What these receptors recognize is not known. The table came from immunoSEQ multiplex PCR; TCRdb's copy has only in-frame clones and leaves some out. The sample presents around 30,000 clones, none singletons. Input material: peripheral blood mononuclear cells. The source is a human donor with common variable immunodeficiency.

The chain's CDR3 is CAWSTLAPDTQYF. Partial CDR3 DNA: TGTGCCTGGAGTACTCTAGCGCCAGATACG. The gene calls are TRBV30 and TRBJ2-3; perhaps TRBD2 as D (6 bases). The read ends 3 residues before the CDR3 terminus; that terminus is restored from the germline J gene. Between the trimmed V and J ends, which lost 2 bases and 4 bases, there was a span of 10 bases. This CDR3 comprises 13 residues. CDR1 GTSNPN and CDR2 SVGIG come from the germline V gene (reference sequence). Supplemented by reference TRBV30 and TRBJ2-3, the full variable domain reads SQTIHQWPATLVQPVGSPLSLECTVEGTSNPNLYWYRQAAGRGLQLLFYSVGIGQISSEVPQNLSASRPQDRQFILSSKKLLLSDSGFYLCAWSTLAPDTQYFGPGTRLTVL.

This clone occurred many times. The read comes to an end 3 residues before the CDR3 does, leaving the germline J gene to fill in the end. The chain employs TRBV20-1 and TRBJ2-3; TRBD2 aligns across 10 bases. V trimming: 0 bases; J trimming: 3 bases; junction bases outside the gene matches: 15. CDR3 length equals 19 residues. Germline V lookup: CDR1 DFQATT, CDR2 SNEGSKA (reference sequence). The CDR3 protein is CSARDGDFIAGGITDTQYF. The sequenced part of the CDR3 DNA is TGCAGTGCTAGAGATGGGGATTTTATAGCGGGAGGAATTACAGATACG.

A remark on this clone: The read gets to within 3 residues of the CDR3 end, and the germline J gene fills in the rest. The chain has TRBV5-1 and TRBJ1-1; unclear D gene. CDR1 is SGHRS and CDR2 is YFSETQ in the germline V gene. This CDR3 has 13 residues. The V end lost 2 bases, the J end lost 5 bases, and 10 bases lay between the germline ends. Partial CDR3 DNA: TGCGCCAGCAGCTTCCAGGTGAGGACTGAA. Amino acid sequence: CASSFQVRTE. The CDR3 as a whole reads CASSFQVRTEAFF.

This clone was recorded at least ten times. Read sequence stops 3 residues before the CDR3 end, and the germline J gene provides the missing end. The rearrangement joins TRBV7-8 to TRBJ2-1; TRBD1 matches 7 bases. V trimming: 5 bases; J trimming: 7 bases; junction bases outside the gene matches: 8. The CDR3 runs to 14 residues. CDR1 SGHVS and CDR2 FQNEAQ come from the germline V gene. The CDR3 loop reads CASSQSETGNEQFF. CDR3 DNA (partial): TGTGCCAGCAGCCAAAGTGAGACAGGGAATGAG.

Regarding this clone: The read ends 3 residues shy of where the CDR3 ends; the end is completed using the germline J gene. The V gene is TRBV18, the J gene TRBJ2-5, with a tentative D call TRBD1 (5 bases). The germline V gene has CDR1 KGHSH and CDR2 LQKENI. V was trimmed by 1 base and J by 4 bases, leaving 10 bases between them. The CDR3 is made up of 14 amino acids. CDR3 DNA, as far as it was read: TGTGCCAGCTCACCACGCAGGGTTGGAGAGACC. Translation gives CASSPRRVGET. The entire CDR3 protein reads CASSPRRVGETQYF.

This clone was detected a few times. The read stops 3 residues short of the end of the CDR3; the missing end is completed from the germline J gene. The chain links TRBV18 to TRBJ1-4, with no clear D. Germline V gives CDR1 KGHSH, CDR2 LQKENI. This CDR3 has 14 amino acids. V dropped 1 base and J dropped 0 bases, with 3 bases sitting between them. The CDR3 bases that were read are TGTGCCAGCTCACCACTAGCAACTAATGAAAAA. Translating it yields CASSPLATNEK. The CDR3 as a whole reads CASSPLATNEKLFF. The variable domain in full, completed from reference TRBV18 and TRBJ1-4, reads NAGVMQNPRHLVRRRGQEARLRCSPMKGHSHVYWYRQLPEEGLKFMVYLQKENIIDESGMPKERFSAEFPKEGPSILRIQQVVRGDSAAYFCASSPLATNEKLFFGSGTQLSVL.

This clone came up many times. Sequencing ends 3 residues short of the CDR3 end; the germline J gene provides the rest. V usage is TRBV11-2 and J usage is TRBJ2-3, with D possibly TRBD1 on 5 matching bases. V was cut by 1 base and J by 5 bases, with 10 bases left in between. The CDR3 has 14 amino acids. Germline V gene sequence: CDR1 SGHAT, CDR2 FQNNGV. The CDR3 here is CASSLVQGVDTQYF. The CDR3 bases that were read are TGTGCCAGCAGCTTAGTCCAGGGTGTAGATACG.

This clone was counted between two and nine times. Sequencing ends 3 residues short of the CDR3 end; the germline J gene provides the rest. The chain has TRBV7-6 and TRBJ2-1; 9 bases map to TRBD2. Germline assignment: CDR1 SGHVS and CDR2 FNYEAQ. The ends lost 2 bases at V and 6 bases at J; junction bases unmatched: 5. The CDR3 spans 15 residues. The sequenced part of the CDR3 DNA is TGTGCCAGCAGCTTAACGCTAGCGGGAAGCAATGAG. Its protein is CASSLTLAGSNE. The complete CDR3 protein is CASSLTLAGSNEQFF.

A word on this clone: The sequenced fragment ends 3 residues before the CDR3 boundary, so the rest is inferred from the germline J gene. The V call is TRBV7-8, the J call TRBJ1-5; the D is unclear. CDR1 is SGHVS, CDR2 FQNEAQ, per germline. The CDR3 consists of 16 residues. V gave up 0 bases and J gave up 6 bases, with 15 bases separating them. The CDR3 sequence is CASSLARVTVSQPQHF. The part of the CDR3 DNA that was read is TGTGCCAGCAGCTTAGCGCGAGTCACAGTAAGTCAGCCC.

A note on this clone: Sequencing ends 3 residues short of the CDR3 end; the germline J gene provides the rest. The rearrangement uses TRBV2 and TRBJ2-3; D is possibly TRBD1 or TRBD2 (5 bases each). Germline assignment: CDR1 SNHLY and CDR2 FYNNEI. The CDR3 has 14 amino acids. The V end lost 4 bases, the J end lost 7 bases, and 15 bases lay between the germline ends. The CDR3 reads CASSVEGNMNTQYF. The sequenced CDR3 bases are TGTGCCAGCAGTGTCGAGGGGAATATGAATACG.

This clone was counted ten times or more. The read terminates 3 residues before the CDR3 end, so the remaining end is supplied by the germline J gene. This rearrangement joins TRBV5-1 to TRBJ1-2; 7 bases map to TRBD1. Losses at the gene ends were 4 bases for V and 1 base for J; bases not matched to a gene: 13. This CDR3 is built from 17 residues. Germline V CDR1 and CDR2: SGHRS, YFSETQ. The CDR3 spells CASSRTLGDSNNYGYTF. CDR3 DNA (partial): TGCGCCAGCAGCCGTACTCTCGGGGACAGTAATAACTATGGC.

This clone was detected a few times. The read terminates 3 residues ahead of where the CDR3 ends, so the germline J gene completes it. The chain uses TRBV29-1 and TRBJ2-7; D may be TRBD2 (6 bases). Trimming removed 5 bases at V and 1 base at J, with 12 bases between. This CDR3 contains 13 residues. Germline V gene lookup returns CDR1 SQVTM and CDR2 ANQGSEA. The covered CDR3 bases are TGCAGCGTTCGGGACTCCAAGTCCTACGAG. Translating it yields CSVRDSKSYE. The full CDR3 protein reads CSVRDSKSYEQYF.

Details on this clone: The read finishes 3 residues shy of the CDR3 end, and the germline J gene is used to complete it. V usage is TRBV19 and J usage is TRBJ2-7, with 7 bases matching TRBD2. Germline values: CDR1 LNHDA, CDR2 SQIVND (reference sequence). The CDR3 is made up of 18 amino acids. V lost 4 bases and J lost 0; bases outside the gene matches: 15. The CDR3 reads CASSRDPLSGGSSYEQYF. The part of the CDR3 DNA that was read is TGTGCCAGTAGTAGGGATCCTCTTAGTGGCGGGAGCTCCTACGAG.

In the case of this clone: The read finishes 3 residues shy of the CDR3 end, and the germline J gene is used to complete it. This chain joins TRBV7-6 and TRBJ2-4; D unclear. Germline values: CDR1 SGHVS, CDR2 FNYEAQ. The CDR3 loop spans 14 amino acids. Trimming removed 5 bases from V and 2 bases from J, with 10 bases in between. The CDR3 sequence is CASSPLPSKNIQYF. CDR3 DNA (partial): TGTGCCAGCAGCCCCCTTCCTTCCAAAAACATT.

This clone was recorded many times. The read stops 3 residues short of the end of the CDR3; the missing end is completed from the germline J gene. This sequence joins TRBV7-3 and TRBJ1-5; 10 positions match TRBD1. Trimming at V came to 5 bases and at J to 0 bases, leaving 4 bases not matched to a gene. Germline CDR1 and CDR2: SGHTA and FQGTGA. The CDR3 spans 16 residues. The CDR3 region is CASSPTGGNSNQPQHF. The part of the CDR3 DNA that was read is TGTGCCAGCAGCCCGACAGGGGGCAATAGCAATCAGCCC. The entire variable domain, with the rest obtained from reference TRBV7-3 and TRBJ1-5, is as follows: GAGVSQTPSNKVTEKGKYVELRCDPISGHTALYWYRQSLGQGPEFLIYFQGTGAADDSGLPNDRFFAVRPEGSVSTLKIQRTERGDSAVYLCASSPTGGNSNQPQHFGDGTRLSIL.

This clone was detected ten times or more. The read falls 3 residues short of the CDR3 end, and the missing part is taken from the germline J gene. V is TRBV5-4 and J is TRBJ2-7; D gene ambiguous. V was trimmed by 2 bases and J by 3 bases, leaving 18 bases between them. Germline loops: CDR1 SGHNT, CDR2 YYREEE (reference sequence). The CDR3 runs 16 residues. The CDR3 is CASSFGFERLRYEQYF. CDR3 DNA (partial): TGTGCCAGCAGCTTTGGTTTCGAGCGCCTTCGCTACGAG.

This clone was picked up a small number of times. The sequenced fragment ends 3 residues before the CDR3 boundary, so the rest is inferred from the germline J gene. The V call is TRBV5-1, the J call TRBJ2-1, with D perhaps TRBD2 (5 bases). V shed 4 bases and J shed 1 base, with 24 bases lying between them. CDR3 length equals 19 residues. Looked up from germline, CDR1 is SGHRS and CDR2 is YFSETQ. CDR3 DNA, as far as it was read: TGCGCCAGCAGCAAGGGTCGGCTAGCCCAGTACAGATCCTACAATGAG. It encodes CASSKGRLAQYRSYNE. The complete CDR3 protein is CASSKGRLAQYRSYNEQFF.

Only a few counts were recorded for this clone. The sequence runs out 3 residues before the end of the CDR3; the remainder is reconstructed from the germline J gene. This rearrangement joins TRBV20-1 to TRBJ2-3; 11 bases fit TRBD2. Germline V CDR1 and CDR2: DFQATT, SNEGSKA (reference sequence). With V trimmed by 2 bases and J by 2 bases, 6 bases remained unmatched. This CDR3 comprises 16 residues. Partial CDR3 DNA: TGCAGTGCTAGACCGCCGGGACTAGCGGCCACAGATACG. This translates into CSARPPGLAATDT. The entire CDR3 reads CSARPPGLAATDTQYF.

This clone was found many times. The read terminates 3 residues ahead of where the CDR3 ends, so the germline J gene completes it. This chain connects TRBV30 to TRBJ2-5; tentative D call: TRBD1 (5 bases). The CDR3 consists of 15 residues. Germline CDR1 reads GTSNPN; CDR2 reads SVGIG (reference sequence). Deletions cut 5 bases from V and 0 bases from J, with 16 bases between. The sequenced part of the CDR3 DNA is TGTGCCTGGGGGCCAGGGTGGTCCAACCAAGAGACC. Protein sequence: CAWGPGWSNQET. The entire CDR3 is CAWGPGWSNQETQYF.

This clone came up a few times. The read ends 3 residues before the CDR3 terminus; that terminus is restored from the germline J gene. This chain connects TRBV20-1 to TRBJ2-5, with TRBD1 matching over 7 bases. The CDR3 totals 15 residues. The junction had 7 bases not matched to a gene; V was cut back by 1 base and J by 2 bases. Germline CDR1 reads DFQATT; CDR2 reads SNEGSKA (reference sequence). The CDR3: CSARGGGGWQETQYF. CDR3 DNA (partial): TGCAGTGCTAGAGGAGGGGGCGGATGGCAAGAGACC.

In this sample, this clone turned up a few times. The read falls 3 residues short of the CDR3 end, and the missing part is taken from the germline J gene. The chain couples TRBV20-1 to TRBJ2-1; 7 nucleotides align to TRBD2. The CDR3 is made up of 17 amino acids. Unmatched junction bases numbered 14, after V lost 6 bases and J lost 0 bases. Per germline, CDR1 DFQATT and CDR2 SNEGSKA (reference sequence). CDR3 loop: CSAPPAGLAASYNEQFF. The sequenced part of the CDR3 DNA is TGCAGTGCCCCACCGGCTGGGCTAGCGGCCTCCTACAATGAG.

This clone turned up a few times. The part of the CDR3 DNA that was read is TGTGCCAGTAGGAGACCAGGGAACACCGGGGAG. It yields the protein CASRRPGNTGE. The full CDR3 is CASRRPGNTGELFF. The chain combines TRBV19 with TRBJ2-2, with D uncertain. The read is 3 residues too short to cover the CDR3 end, so that end is filled in from the germline J gene. Between the trimmed V and J ends, which lost 6 bases and 1 base, there was a span of 9 bases. CDR1 and CDR2 from the germline V gene are LNHDA and SQIVND (reference sequence). The CDR3 has 14 amino acids.

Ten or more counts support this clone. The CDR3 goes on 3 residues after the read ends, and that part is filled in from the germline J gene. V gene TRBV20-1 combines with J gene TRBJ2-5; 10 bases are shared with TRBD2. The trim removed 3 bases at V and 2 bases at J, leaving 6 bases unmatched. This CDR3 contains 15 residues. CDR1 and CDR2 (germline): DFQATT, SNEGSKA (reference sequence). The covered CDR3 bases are TGCAGTGCTAGGCCCGGGACTAGCGTTCAAGAGACC. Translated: CSARPGTSVQET. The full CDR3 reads CSARPGTSVQETQYF.

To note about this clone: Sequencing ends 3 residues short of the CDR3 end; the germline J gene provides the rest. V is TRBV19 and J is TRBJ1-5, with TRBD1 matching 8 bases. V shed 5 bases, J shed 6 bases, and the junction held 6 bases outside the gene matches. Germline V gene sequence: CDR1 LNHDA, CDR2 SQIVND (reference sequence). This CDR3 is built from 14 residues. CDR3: CASSFQGAGQPQHF. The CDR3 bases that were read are TGTGCCAGTAGTTTTCAGGGGGCGGGTCAGCCC.

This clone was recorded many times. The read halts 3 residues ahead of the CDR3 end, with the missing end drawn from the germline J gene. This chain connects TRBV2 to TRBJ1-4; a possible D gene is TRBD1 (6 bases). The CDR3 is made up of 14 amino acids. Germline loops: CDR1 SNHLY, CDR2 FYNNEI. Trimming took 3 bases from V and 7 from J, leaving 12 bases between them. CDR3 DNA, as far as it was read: TGTGCCAGCAGTGACTCGGGCAGGGGTGAAAAA. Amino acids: CASSDSGRGEK. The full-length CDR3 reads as CASSDSGRGEKLFF. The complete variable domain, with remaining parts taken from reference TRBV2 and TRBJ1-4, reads EPEVTQTPSHQVTQMGQEVILRCVPISNHLYFYWYRQILGQKVEFLVSFYNNEISEKSEIFDDQFSVERPDGSNFTLKIRSTKLEDSAMYFCASSDSGRGEKLFFGSGTQLSVL.

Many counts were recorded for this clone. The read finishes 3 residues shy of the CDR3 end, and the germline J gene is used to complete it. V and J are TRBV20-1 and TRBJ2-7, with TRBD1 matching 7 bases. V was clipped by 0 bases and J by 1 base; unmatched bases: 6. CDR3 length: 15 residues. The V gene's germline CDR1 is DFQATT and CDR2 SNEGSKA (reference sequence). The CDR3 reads CSARDYYRGSYEQYF. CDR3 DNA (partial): TGCAGTGCTAGAGACTATTACAGGGGTTCCTACGAG.

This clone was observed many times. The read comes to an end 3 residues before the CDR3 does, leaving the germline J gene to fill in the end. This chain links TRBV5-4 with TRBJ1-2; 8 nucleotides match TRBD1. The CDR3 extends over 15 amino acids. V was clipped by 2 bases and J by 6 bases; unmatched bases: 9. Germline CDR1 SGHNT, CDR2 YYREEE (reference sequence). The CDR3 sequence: CASSFDRGRGNGYTF. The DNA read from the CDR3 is TGTGCCAGCAGCTTTGACAGGGGCCGCGGGAATGGC.